This T cell receptor beta chain was sequenced during a study of cytomegalovirus exposure and HLA in healthy donors. Both 60 Vbeta primers and 13 Jbeta primers went into the PCR. TCRdb's copy holds only in-frame clones and misses some; the assay was immunoSEQ multiplex PCR. This sample has about 140,000 clones, with over 70% found just once. The CDR3 length is 18 residues. Germline V gene sequence: CDR1 SGHTA, CDR2 FQGTGA. V was trimmed by 0 bases and J by 0 bases, leaving 15 bases between them. The sequenced sample consisted of PBMCs. The source of this sequence is a man in his forties in good health and CMV-seronegative. The J gene is TRBJ2-1, the V gene TRBV7-3; D is unclear. The CDR3 region has the DNA TGTGCCAGCAGCTTAACAGGCGGCCACCCTAGCTCCTACAATGAGCAGTTCTTC. This sequence encodes CASSLTGGHPSSYNEQFF.